This section outlines one T cell receptor (beta chain) sequence together with its context. This sample was taken from a study of Graves' ophthalmopathy and Graves' hyperthyroidism. Study context: Untreated patients at initial diagnosis provided peripheral blood.

Clinical symptoms, serum thyroxine, TRAb, thyroid ultrasound and orbital computed tomography were relied on for diagnosis. Germline loops: CDR1 DFQATT, CDR2 SNEGSKA (reference sequence). The CDR3 contains 15 residues. The ends lost 4 bases at V and 3 bases at J; junction bases unmatched: 7. The TCR beta CDR3 regions underwent amplification from RNA transcripts. HTBI primers primed a first-round RT-PCR, and a second-round multiplex PCR followed. MiXCR was run by TCRdb on the multiplex PCR reads, yielding one entry per CDR3 protein. The sample records about 740,000 distinct CDR3 sequences, 35% to 50% being singletons.

This sequence was found in an adult man with Graves' ophthalmopathy. This rearrangement joins TRBV20-1 to TRBJ1-3; 9 positions match TRBD1. Sample: peripheral blood. The CDR3, as DNA: TGCAGTGCTAAAGAGTGGGGACAGGGTGGAAACACCATATATTTT. This gives the protein CSAKEWGQGGNTIYF.